This TCR beta chain appears in the sequencing data of a study of T cell responses to AZD1222 COVID-19 vaccine. In regard to this clone: Its specificity is unknown.

Clones were read by immunoSEQ multiplex PCR, and TCRdb kept only the in-frame ones, dropping some. This table holds 130,000 or so clones, roughly 93% found once. General study results and limits: Just six people given AZD1222 tested seropositive at baseline. The donor group comprised mostly white British people and more females; the analysis possibly underestimated clonal diversity. After two AZD1222 doses, spike-specific TCR breadth and depth rose versus day 0. The study reported that nearly half of spike-specific TCRs target unmutated variant regions.

Germline-derived CDR1 and CDR2 are KGHDR and SFDVKD. V was pared by 9 bases and J by 0 bases, with 10 bases between. The length of the CDR3 is 13 residues. The material was peripheral blood, obtained on day 0 of MenACWY control vaccination. The clonotype comes from an adult in good health. V and J are TRBV24-1 and TRBJ2-5; D is perhaps TRBD1 (6 bases). The CDR3 sequence: CATQRQDQETQYF. In nucleotides, the CDR3 is TGTGCCACCCAAAGACAGGACCAAGAGACCCAGTACTTC.